This T cell receptor (beta chain) was recovered during a study of shared clonotypes between healthy human individuals. Assay used: immunoSEQ multiplex PCR; TCRdb lists only in-frame clones, some missing. The sample shows roughly 590,000 clones, around 95% of them seen only once. Naive CD8 cells, CD45RO-negative and positively selected for CCR7, excluded terminally differentiated effector memory CD45RA+ cells. This CDR3 comprises 13 residues. After removal of 3 bases from V and 3 bases from J, the junction contained 2 bases not matched to a gene. Germline CDR1 is MNHEY and CDR2 is SMNVEV (reference sequence). The study, taken as a whole, reports: Researchers sampled only blood; tissue repertoires likely differ.

As for this clone: Its antigen is unknown.

This TCR was recovered from a woman in her thirties in good health. This chain connects TRBV27 to TRBJ2-7; 7 bases line up with TRBD1. The sequenced material came from naive CD8+ T cells sorted from blood. The CDR3 nucleotides are TGTGCCAGCAGTTTTGGGACAGACTACGAGCAGTACTTC. This sequence encodes CASSFGTDYEQYF.